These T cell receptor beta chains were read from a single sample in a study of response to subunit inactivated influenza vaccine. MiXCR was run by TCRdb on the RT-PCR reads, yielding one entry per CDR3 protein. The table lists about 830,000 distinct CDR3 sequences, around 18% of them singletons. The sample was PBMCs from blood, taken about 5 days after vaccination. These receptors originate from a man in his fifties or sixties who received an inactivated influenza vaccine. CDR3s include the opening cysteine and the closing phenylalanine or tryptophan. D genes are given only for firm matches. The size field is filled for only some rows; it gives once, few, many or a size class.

TGTGCTACCCGGTTGCTCCTGGAATCCTACAATGAGCAGTTCTTC,CATRLLLESYNEQFF,-,TRBV15,TRBJ2-1,few
TGCAGTGCGTATCCAGGGACAGACTCTGGGGCCAACGTCCTGACTTTC,CSAYPGTDSGANVLTF,TRBD1,TRBV20-1,TRBJ2-6,-
TGTGCCAGCAGTGACGACAGGGCTGGAAACACCATATATTTT,CASSDDRAGNTIYF,TRBD1,TRBV9,TRBJ1-3,-
TGTGCCAGCAGACTCCTCCGGGGGAACACTGAAGCTTTCTTT,CASRLLRGNTEAFF,-,TRBV7-9,TRBJ1-1,few
TGTGCCAGCAGCCGGAAGGGGGGGATGGCCGGGGAGCTGTTTTTT,CASSRKGGMAGELFF,-,TRBV5-6,TRBJ2-2,few
TGCAGTGCTAGAGATGCTGGGAAAACCCTCTCCGGGGAGCTGTTTTTT,CSARDAGKTLSGELFF,-,TRBV20-1,TRBJ2-2,-
TGTGCCAGCAGGACAGGGATTAAAGGGGAGACCCAGTACTTC,CASRTGIKGETQYF,TRBD1,TRBV5-5,TRBJ2-5,-
TGTGCCACCAGCGAGGACAATTATGGCTACACCTTC,CATSEDNYGYTF,-,TRBV15,TRBJ1-2,-
TGTGCCAGCAGTTTTCAGTCAGATACGCAGTATTTT,CASSFQSDTQYF,-,TRBV12-3/TRBV12-4,TRBJ2-3,-
TGTGCCAGCAGCTTAGATGACAGGGGAAACTATGGCTACACCTTC,CASSLDDRGNYGYTF,TRBD1,TRBV5-5,TRBJ1-2,-
TGCGCCAGCAGCCTCACGCGGCGGGGGCTCTACAATGAGCAGTTCTTC,CASSLTRRGLYNEQFF,-,TRBV4-3,TRBJ2-1,-